This T cell receptor (beta chain) was obtained from a study of T-cell memory formation after mild COVID-19. About the study: Clusters of TCRs were largely donor specific. Study outcomes and limitations: Pre-infection memory carried some responding clones, suggesting that cross-reactive memory joined.

A remark on this clonotype: Its target is not known.

There are 15 residues in the CDR3. Trimming removed 5 bases from V and 4 bases from J, with 17 bases in between. Germline CDR1 and CDR2: LNHDA and SQIVND (reference sequence). 5'RACE with constant-segment primers yielded barcoded, UMI-tagged TCR alpha and TCR beta cDNA libraries. Each CDR3 protein is one row after TCRdb ran MiXCR on the 5' RACE reads. The profile covers more than 300,000 distinct CDR3 sequences, with 20% to 25% appearing a single time and roughly 23% taken by the ten largest. Specimen: PBMCs or a T cell subset sorted from them (not recorded which). The sequence was collected from a man between 18 and 35 years old who had mild COVID-19 (a few samples of this study predate the infection). Cell type and time point are not known. This chain joins TRBV19 and TRBJ1-1; D ambiguous. For the CDR3, the DNA is TGTGCCAGTAGTGACCCTCGCCGGGGTCCCACTGAAGCTTTCTTT. Translating it yields CASSDPRRGPTEAFF.